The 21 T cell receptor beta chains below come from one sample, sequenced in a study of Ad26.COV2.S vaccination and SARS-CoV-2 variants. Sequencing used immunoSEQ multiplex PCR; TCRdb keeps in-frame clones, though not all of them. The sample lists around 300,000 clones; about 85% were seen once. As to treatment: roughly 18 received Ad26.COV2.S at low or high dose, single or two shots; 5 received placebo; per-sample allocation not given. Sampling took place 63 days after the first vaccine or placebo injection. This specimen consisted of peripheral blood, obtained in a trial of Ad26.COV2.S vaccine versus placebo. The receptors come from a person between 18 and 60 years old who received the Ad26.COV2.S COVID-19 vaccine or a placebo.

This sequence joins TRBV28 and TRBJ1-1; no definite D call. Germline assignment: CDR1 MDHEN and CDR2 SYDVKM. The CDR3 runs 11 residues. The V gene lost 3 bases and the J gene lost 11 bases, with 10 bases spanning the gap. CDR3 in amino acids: CASSFPYGAFF. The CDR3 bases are TGTGCCAGCAGTTTTCCATACGGGGCTTTCTTT.

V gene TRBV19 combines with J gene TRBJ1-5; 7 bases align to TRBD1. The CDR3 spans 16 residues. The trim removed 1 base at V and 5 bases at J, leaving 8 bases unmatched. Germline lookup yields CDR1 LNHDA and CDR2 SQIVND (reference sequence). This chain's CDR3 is CASSIVGTDGYQPQHF. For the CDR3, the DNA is TGTGCCAGTAGTATAGTCGGGACAGACGGATATCAGCCCCAGCATTTT.

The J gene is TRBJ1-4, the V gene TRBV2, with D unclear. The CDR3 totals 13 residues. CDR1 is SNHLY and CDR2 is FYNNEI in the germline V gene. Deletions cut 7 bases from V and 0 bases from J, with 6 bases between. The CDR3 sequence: CASKRATNEKLFF. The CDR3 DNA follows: TGTGCCAGCAAACGGGCAACTAATGAAAAACTGTTTTTT.

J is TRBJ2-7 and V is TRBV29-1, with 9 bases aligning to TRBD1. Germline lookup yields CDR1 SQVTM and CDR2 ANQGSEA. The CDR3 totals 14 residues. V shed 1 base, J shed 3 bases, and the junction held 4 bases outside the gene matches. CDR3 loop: CSVEGTGVDYEQYF. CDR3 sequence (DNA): TGCAGCGTTGAAGGGACAGGGGTCGACTACGAGCAGTACTTC.

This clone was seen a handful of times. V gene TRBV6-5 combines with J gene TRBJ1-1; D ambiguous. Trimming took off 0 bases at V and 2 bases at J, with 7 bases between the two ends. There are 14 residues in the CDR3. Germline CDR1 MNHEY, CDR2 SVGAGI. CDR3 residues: CASSYSRVNTEAFF. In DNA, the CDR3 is TGTGCCAGCAGTTACTCTAGGGTAAACACTGAAGCTTTCTTT.

CDR3 amino acids: CASRGRGAGGILLKETQYF. For the CDR3, the DNA is TGTGCCAGCAGGGGCCGGGGAGCGGGGGGCATTCTTCTGAAAGAGACCCAGTACTTC. J is TRBJ2-5 and V is TRBV5-8, with TRBD2 matching over 9 bases. CDR3 size: 19 residues. Trimming at V came to 5 bases and at J to 3 bases, leaving 20 bases not matched to a gene. CDR1 is SGHTS and CDR2 is YDEGEE in the germline V gene.

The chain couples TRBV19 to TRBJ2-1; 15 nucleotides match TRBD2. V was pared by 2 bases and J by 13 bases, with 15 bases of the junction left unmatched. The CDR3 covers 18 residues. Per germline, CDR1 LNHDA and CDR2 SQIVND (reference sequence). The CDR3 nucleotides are TGTGCCAGTAGTATACTGAGCCTCACGGGACTAGCGGGGGGAAACCAGTTCTTC. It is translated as CASSILSLTGLAGGNQFF.

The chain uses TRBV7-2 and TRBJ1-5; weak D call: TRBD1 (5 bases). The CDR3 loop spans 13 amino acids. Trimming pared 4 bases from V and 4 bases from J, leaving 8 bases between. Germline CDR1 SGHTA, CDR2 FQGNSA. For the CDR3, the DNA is TGTGCCAGCAGCTCAACAGGTAATCAGCCCCAGCATTTT. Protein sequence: CASSSTGNQPQHF.

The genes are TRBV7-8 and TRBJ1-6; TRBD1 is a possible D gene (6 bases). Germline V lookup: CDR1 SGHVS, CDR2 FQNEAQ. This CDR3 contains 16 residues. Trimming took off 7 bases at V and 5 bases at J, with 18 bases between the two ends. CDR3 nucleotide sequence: TGTGCCAGCACCCCTTGGAGGGGGGATGATAATTCACCCCTCCACTTT. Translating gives CASTPWRGDDNSPLHF.

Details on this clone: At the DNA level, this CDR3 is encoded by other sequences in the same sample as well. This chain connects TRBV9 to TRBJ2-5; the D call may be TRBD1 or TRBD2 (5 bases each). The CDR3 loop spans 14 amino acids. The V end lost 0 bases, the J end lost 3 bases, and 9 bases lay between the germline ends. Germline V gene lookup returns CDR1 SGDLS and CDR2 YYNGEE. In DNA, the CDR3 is TGTGCCAGCAGCGTAGGGGGGACCAAAGAGACCCAGTACTTC. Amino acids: CASSVGGTKETQYF.

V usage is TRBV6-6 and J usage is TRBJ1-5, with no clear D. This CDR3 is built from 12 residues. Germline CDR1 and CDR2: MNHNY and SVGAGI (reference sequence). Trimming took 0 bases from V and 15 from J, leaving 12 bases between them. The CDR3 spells CASSYSREPPHF. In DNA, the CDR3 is TGTGCCAGCAGTTACTCGAGGGAACCACCGCATTTT.

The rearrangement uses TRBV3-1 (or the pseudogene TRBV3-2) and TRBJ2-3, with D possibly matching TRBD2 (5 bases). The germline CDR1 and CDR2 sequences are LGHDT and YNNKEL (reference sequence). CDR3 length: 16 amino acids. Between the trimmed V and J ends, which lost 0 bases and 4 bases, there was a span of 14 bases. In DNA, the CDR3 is TGTGCCAGCAGCCAAGATGGCCGGGGTCAGGCAGATACGCAGTATTTT. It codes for CASSQDGRGQADTQYF.

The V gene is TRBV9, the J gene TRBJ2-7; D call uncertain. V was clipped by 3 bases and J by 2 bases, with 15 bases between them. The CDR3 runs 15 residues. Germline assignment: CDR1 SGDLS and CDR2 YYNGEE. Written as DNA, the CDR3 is TGTGCCAGCAGCGCGATCCGAGAATGGACCTACGAGCAGTACTTC. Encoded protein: CASSAIREWTYEQYF.

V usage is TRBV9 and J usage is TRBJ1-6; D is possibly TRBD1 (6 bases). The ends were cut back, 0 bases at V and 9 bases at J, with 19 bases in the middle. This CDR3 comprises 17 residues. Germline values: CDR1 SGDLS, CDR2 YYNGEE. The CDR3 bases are TGTGCCAGCAGCGTAGTACCAGGGCCTGAAGGGGGTTCACCCCTCCACTTT. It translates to CASSVVPGPEGGSPLHF.

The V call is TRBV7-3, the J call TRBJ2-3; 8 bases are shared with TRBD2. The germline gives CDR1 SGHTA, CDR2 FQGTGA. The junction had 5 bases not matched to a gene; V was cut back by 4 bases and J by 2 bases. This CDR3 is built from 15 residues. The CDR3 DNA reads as TGTGCCAGCAGCTCCCGGGGGGGGGCCACAGATACGCAGTATTTT. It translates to CASSSRGGATDTQYF.

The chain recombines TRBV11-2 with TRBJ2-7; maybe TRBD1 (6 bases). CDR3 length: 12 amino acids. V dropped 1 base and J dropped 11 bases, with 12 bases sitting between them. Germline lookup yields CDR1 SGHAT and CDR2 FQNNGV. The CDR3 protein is CASSLGGQGEYF. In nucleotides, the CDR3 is TGTGCCAGCAGCTTAGGGGGGCAGGGCGAGTACTTC.

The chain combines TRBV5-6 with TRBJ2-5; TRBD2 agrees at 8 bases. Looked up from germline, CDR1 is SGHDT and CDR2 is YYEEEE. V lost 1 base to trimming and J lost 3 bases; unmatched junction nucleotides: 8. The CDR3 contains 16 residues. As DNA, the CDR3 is TGTGCCAGCAGCTTGCGGGGGGTAGCGGGGAAAGAGACCCAGTACTTC. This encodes CASSLRGVAGKETQYF. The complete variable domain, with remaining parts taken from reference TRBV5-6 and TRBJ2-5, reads DAGVTQSPTHLIKTRGQQVTLRCSPKSGHDTVSWYQQALGQGPQFIFQYYEEEERQRGNFPDRFSGHQFPNYSSELNVNALLLGDSALYLCASSLRGVAGKETQYFGPGTRLLVL.

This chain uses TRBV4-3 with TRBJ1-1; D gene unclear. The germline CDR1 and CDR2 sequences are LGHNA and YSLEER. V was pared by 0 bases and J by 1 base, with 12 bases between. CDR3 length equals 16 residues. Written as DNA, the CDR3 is TGCGCCAGCAGCCAAGATTTTTGGCTTTCGAACACTGAAGCTTTCTTT. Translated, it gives CASSQDFWLSNTEAFF.

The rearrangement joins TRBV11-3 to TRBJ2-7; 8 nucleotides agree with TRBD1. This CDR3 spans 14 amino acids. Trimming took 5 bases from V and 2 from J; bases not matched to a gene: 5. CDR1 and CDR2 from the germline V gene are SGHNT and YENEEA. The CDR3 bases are TGTGCCAGCAGCCCTGGACAGGGAGCCTACGAGCAGTACTTC. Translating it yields CASSPGQGAYEQYF.

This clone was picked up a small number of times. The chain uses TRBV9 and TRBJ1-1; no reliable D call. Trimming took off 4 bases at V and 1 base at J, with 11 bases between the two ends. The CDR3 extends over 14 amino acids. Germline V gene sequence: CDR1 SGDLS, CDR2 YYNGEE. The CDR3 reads CASSLGWENTEAFF. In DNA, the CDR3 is TGTGCCAGCAGCCTGGGTTGGGAGAACACTGAAGCTTTCTTT. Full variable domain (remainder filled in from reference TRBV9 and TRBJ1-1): DSGVTQTPKHLITATGQRVTLRCSPRSGDLSVYWYQQSLDQGLQFLIQYYNGEERAKGNILERFSAQQFPDLHSELNLSSLELGDSALYFCASSLGWENTEAFFGQGTRLTVV.

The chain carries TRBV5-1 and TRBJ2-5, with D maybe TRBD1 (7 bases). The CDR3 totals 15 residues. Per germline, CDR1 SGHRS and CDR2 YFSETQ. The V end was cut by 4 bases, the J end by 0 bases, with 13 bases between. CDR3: CASSAGTEHQETQYF. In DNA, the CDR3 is TGCGCCAGCAGCGCGGGGACAGAACACCAAGAGACCCAGTACTTC. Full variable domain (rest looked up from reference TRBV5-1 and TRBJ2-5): KAGVTQTPRYLIKTRGQQVTLSCSPISGHRSVSWYQQTPGQGLQFLFEYFSETQRNKGNFPGRFSGRQFSNSRSEMNVSTLELGDSALYLCASSAGTEHQETQYFGPGTRLLVL.